The 9 T cell receptor beta chains listed next were all sequenced from one sample in a study of blood T cells in healthy people across ages. Sample-barcoded 5' priming and a J-beta primer mix drove a second PCR of about 6 to 12 cycles. TCRdb reprocessed the 5' RACE reads via MiXCR and lists one record per CDR3 protein. The table shows 1.5 million or so distinct CDR3 sequences, with 35% to 45% occurring only once. Sequenced input: blood. The receptors stem from a woman between 18 and 29 years old in good health.

This clonotype was detected a few times. V gene TRBV29-1 combines with J gene TRBJ2-5; possible D gene TRBD2, 5 bases. Germline V lookup: CDR1 SQVTM, CDR2 ANQGSEA. Trimming cost V 4 bases and J 2 bases, with 11 bases left between them. This CDR3 contains 13 residues. CDR3 in DNA: TGCAGCGTTGCGAGGGTGCAACAAGAGACCCAGTACTTC. Translating it yields CSVARVQQETQYF.

The genes are TRBV5-1 and TRBJ2-3; D is possibly TRBD2 (6 bases). This CDR3 contains 16 residues. Trimming removed 0 bases at V and 6 bases at J, with 17 bases between. CDR1 SGHRS and CDR2 YFSETQ come from the germline V gene. For the CDR3, the DNA is TGCGCCAGCAGCTTGGAGGGAGGCCCTGTCATGGATACGCAGTATTTT. This sequence encodes CASSLEGGPVMDTQYF.

This clonotype was seen more than once but under ten times. This chain joins TRBV5-1 and TRBJ1-1, with a tentative D call TRBD1 (5 bases). The germline gives CDR1 SGHRS, CDR2 YFSETQ. The CDR3 loop spans 14 amino acids. V lost 4 bases, J lost 1 base, and 11 bases lay in between. The CDR3 DNA reads TGCGCCAGCAGCACCGCCGGGGGGAACACTGAAGCTTTCTTT. Translating it yields CASSTAGGNTEAFF.

This clonotype has just a few counts. V usage is TRBV7-9 and J usage is TRBJ1-4; D ambiguous. This CDR3 is built from 14 residues. The V and J ends lost 7 bases and 0 bases respectively, with 9 bases between them. The germline CDR1 and CDR2 sequences are SEHNR and FQNEAQ (reference sequence). In nucleotides, the CDR3 is TGTGCCAGCACTAGGACGGCAACTAATGAAAAACTGTTTTTT. This gives the protein CASTRTATNEKLFF.

This clonotype occurred a few times. CDR3 in amino acids: CASSYPGTPTGEQYF. The CDR3 coding sequence is TGTGCCAGCAGTTACCCCGGAACCCCAACGGGCGAGCAGTACTTC. This chain joins TRBV6-2 or TRBV6-3 and TRBJ2-7; the D is unclear. The V end lost 2 bases, the J end lost 6 bases, and 17 bases lay between the germline ends. The CDR3 loop spans 15 amino acids. Germline lookup yields CDR1 MNHEY and CDR2 SVGEGT.

The chain combines TRBV27 with TRBJ2-1; possible D gene TRBD1, 5 bases. Germline V gene lookup returns CDR1 MNHEY and CDR2 SMNVEV (reference sequence). V gave up 5 bases and J gave up 8 bases, with 16 bases separating them. The CDR3 has 14 amino acids. The CDR3 sequence: CASSLVQGSHEQFF. The CDR3 region has the DNA TGTGCCAGCAGTCTGGTCCAGGGTTCCCATGAGCAGTTCTTC.

The CDR3 nucleotides are TGTGCCAGCAGCTTAAACGAACTAGGGGTGCTAGGAGAGCAGTTCTTC. This encodes CASSLNELGVLGEQFF. The chain uses TRBV11-2 and TRBJ2-1; either TRBD1 or TRBD2 may supply D (5 bases each). Germline values: CDR1 SGHAT, CDR2 FQNNGV. Trimming stripped 2 bases from V and 10 bases from J, with 21 bases between. CDR3 length equals 16 residues.

This chain uses TRBV7-9 with TRBJ1-5; D is unclear. This CDR3 has 13 residues. Germline V gene sequence: CDR1 SEHNR, CDR2 FQNEAQ (reference sequence). The V end lost 4 bases, the J end lost 5 bases, and 9 bases lay between the germline ends. The CDR3 region is CASSSGGDQPQHF. DNA of the CDR3: TGTGCCAGCAGCTCCGGTGGCGATCAGCCCCAGCATTTT.

J is TRBJ2-4 and V is TRBV20-1; 8 nucleotides align to TRBD2. The tail of the sequence fits TRBJ2-7 better, so the J call may be wrong. CDR3 length equals 14 residues. Germline V lookup: CDR1 DFQATT, CDR2 SNEGSKA (reference sequence). CDR3: CSARAPAGASEQYF. As DNA, the CDR3 is TGCAGTGCTAGAGCTCCAGCGGGAGCATCCGAGCAGTACTTC.